The next 2 T cell receptor beta chains were all read from a single sample in a study of blood T cell repertoires in COVID-19. The protocol was immunoSEQ multiplex PCR, while the TCRdb copy is restricted to in-frame clones and leaves out a portion. The repertoire holds 310,000 or so clones, with roughly 85% as singletons. Source material: PBMCs or T cells enriched from blood (not recorded which). All receptors come from a woman aged 25 to 39 who had recovered from COVID-19.

The V and J genes are TRBV30 and TRBJ1-5; D is perhaps TRBD1 (5 bases). The CDR3 covers 14 residues. Germline V lookup: CDR1 GTSNPN, CDR2 SVGIG (reference sequence). Trimming shortened V by 1 base and J by 4 bases, and 11 bases separated the two germline ends. The CDR3 loop is CAWSGDAGNQPQHF. DNA of the CDR3: TGTGCCTGGAGTGGGGACGCGGGGAATCAGCCCCAGCATTTT.

The chain uses TRBV7-3 and TRBJ1-1; the match to TRBD1 covers 7 bases. J was trimmed by 4 bases and V by 2 bases; bases with no gene match: 1. Germline V CDR1 and CDR2: SGHTA, FQGTGA. The CDR3 runs to 13 residues. Here the CDR3 reads CASSLGTATEAFF. The CDR3 DNA reads as TGTGCCAGCAGCTTAGGGACAGCCACTGAAGCTTTCTTT.